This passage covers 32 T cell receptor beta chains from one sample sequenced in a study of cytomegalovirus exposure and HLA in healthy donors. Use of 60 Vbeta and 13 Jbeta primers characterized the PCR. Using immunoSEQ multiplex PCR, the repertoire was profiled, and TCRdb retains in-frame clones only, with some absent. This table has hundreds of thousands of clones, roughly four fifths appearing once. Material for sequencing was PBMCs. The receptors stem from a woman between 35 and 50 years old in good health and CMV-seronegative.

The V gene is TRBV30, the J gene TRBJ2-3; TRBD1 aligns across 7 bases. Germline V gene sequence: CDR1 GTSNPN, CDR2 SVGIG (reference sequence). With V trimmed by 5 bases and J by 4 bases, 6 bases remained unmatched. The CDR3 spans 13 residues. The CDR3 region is CAWSQGVADTQYF. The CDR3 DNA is TGTGCCTGGTCCCAGGGGGTCGCAGATACGCAGTATTTT.

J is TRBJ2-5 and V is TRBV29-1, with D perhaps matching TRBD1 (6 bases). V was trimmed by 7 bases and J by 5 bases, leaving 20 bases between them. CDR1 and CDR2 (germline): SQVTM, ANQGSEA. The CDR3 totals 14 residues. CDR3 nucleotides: TGCAGCGCCGAGGGTAGGGGGAAGCTGGAGACCCAGTACTTC. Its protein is CSAEGRGKLETQYF. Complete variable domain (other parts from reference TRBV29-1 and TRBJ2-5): SAVISQKPSRDICQRGTSLTIQCQVDSQVTMMFWYRQQPGQSLTLIATANQGSEATYESGFVIDKFPISRPNLTFSTLTVSNMSPEDSSIYLCSAEGRGKLETQYFGPGTRLLVL.

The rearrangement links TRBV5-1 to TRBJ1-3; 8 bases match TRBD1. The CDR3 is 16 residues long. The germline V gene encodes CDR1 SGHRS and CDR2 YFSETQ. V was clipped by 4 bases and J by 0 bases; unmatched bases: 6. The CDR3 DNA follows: TGCGCCAGCAGCCCGACAGGGGCCCTCTCTGGAAACACCATATATTTT. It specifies CASSPTGALSGNTIYF.

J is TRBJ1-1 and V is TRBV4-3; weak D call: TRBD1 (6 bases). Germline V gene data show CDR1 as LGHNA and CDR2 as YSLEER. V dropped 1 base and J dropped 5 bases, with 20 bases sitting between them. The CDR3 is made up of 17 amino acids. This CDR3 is CASSQGYNRASGTEAFF. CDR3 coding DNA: TGCGCCAGCAGCCAAGGGTATAACAGGGCCTCGGGTACTGAAGCTTTCTTT.

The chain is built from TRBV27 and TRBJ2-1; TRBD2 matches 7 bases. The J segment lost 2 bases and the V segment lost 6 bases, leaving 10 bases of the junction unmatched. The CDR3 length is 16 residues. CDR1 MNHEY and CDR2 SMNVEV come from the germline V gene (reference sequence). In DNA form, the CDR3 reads TGTGCCAGCAGCCCGAGTGGGGGGGAGACCTACAATGAGCAGTTCTTC. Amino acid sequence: CASSPSGGETYNEQFF.

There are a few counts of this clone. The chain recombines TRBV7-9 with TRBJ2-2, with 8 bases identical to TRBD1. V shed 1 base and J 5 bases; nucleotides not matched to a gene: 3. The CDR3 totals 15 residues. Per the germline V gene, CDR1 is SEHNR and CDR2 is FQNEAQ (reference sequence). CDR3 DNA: TGTGCCAGCAGCTTAGGGACAGGGAGAACCGGGGAGCTGTTTTTT. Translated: CASSLGTGRTGELFF.

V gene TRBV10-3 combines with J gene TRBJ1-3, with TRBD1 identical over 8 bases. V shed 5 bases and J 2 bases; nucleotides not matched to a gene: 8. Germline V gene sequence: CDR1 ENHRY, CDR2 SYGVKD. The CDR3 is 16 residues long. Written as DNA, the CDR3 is TGTGCCATCAGTCGTGAAATACAGGGGGCTGGAAACACCATATATTTT. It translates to CAISREIQGAGNTIYF.

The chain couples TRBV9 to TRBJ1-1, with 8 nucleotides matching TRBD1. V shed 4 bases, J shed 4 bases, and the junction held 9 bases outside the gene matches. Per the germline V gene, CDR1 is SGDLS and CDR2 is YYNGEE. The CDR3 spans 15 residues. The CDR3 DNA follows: TGTGCCAGCAGCCCATATGGACAGGGAGGCACTGAAGCTTTCTTT. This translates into CASSPYGQGGTEAFF.

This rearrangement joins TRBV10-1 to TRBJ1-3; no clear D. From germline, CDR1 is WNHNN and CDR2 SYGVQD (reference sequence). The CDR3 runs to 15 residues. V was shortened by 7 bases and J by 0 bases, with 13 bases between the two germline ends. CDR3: CASNVTAGSGNTIYF. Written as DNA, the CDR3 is TGCGCCAGCAACGTCACCGCCGGCTCTGGAAACACCATATATTTT.

The CDR3 reads CASSQGGGTSSTDTQYF. The CDR3 nucleotides are TGCGCCAGCAGCCAGGGGGGAGGGACTTCTAGCACAGATACGCAGTATTTT. The V gene is TRBV4-3, the J gene TRBJ2-3; 7 bases line up with TRBD2. This CDR3 has 17 amino acids. Germline V gene data show CDR1 as LGHNA and CDR2 as YSLEER. The J segment lost 0 bases and the V segment lost 3 bases, leaving 9 bases of the junction unmatched.

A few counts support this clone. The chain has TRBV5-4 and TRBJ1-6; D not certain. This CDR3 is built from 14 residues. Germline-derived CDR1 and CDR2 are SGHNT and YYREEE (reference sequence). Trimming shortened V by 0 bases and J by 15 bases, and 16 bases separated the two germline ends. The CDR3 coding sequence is TGTGCCAGCAGCTTGGGGGCGGAGGGATCGCGCCTCCACTTT. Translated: CASSLGAEGSRLHF.

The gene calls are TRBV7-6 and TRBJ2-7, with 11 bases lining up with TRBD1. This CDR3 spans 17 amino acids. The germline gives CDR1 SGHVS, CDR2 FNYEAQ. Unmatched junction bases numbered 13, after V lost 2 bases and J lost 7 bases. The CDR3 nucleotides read TGTGCCAGCAGCTTATTACGGGGTAGGACAGGGGGCAGAGAGCAGTACTTC. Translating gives CASSLLRGRTGGREQYF.

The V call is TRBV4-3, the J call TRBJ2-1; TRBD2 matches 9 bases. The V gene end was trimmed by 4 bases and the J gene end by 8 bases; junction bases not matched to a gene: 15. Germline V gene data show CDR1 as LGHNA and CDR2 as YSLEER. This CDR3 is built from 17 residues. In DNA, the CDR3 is TGCGCCAGCAGCCTCTCCGAGGTGGGACTAGCAGGTGATGAGCAGTTCTTC. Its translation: CASSLSEVGLAGDEQFF.

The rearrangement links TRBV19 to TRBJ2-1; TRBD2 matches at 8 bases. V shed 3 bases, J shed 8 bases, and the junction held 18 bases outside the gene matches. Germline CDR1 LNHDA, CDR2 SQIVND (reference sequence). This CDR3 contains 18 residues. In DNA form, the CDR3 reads TGTGCCAGTAGTATCCGCTTCACAACTGGGCGGGGGGTCTATGAGCAGTTCTTC. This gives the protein CASSIRFTTGRGVYEQFF.

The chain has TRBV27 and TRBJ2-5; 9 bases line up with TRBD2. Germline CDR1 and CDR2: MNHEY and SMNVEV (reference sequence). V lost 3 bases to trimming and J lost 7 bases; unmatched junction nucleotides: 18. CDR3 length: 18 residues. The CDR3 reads CASSFQVRGGQSVGTQYF. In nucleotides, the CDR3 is TGTGCCAGCAGTTTCCAAGTGCGGGGGGGACAGTCCGTCGGGACCCAGTACTTC.

The CDR3 loop reads CASSSQDRTLNQPQHF. The CDR3 coding sequence is TGTGCCAGCAGCTCTCAGGACAGAACACTCAATCAGCCCCAGCATTTT. The chain has TRBV5-8 and TRBJ1-5; D may be TRBD1 (6 bases). This CDR3 region has 16 residues. Germline V lookup: CDR1 SGHTS, CDR2 YDEGEE. Trimming cost V 3 bases and J 3 bases, with 16 bases left between them.

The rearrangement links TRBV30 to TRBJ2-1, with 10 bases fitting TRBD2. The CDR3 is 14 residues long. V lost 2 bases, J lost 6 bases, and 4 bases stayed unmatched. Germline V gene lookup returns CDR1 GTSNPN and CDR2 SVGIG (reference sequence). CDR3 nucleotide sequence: TGTGCCTGGAGTCCTATAGCGGGGGGCAATGAGCAGTTCTTC. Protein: CAWSPIAGGNEQFF.

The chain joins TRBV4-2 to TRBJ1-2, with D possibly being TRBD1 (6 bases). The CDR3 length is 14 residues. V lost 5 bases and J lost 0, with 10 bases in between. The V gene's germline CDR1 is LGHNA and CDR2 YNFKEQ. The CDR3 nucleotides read TGTGCCAGCAGCGCCGGGACAACTAACTATGGCTACACCTTC. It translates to CASSAGTTNYGYTF.

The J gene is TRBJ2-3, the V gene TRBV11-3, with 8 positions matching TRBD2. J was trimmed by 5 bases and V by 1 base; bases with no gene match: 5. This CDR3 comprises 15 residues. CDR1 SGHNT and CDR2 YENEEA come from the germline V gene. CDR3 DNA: TGTGCCAGCAGCTTAGCAGCCGCGGGGGGAGATACGCAGTATTTT. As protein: CASSLAAAGGDTQYF.

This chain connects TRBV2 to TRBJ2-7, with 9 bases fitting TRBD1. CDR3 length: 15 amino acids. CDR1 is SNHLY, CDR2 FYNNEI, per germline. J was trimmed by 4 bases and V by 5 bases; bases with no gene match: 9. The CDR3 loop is CASSRPGQGTYEQYF. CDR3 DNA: TGTGCCAGCAGTCGACCGGGACAGGGAACTTACGAGCAGTACTTC.

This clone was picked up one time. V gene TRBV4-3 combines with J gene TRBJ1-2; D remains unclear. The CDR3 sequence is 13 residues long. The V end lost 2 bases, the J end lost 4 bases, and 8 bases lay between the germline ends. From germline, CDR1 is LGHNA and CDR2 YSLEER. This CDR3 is CASSQSVGYGYTF. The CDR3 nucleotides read TGCGCCAGCAGCCAATCTGTCGGCTATGGCTACACCTTC.

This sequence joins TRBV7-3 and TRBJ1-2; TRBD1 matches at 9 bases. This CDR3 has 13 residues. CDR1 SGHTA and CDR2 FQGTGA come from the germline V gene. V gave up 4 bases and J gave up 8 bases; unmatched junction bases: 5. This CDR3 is CASSSGTGRGYTF. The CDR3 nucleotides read TGTGCCAGCAGCTCGGGGACAGGGAGAGGCTACACCTTC. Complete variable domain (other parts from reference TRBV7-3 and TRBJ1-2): GAGVSQTPSNKVTEKGKYVELRCDPISGHTALYWYRQSLGQGPEFLIYFQGTGAADDSGLPNDRFFAVRPEGSVSTLKIQRTERGDSAVYLCASSSGTGRGYTFGSGTRLTVV.

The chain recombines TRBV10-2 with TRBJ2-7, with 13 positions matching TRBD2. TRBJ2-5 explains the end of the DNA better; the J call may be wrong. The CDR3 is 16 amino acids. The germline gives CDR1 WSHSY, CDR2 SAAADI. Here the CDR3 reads CASSEGLAGARETQYF. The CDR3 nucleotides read TGCGCCAGCAGTGAAGGACTAGCGGGGGCCCGAGAGACCCAGTACTTC.

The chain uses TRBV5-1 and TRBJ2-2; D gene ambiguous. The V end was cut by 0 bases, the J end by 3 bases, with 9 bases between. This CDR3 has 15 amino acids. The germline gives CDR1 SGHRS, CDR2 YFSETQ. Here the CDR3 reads CASSLATQDTGELFF. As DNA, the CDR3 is TGCGCCAGCAGCTTGGCAACTCAAGACACCGGGGAGCTGTTTTTT.

The CDR3 sequence: CASSGPGTGELFF. CDR3 nucleotide sequence: TGTGCCAGCAGTGGACCGGGCACCGGGGAGCTGTTTTTT. V is TRBV25-1 and J is TRBJ2-2; D is unclear. This CDR3 has 13 residues. Per the germline V gene, CDR1 is MGHDK and CDR2 is SYGVNS. V gave up 4 bases and J gave up 4 bases, with 7 bases separating them.

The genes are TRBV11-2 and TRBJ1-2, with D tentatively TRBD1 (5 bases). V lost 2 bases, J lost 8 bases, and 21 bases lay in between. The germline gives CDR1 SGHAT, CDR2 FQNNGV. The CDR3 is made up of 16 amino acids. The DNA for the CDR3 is TGTGCCAGCAGCTTATCGGGCCTGGGAGGGGAACACGGCTACACCTTC. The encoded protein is CASSLSGLGGEHGYTF. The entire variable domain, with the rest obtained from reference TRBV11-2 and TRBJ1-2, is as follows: EAGVAQSPRYKIIEKRQSVAFWCNPISGHATLYWYQQILGQGPKLLIQFQNNGVVDDSQLPKDRFSAERLKGVDSTLKIQPAKLEDSAVYLCASSLSGLGGEHGYTFGSGTRLTVV.

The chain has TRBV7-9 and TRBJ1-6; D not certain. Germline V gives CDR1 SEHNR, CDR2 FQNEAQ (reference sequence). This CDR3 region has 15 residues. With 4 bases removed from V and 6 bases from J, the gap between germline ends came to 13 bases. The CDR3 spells CASSSLSPRNSPLHF. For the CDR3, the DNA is TGTGCCAGCAGCTCCCTGTCCCCCCGTAATTCACCCCTCCACTTT.

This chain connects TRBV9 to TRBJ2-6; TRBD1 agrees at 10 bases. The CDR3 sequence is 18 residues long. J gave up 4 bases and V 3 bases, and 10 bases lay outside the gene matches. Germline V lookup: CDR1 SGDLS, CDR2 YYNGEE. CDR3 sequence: CASSAQPGTGAGANVLTF. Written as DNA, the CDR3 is TGTGCCAGCAGCGCCCAGCCCGGGACAGGGGCCGGGGCCAACGTCCTGACTTTC.

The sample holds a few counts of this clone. CDR3 residues: CASSLISPDTQYF. DNA of the CDR3: TGTGCCAGCAGCTTAATATCTCCAGATACGCAGTATTTT. V and J are TRBV7-2 and TRBJ2-3; D is unclear. This CDR3 is 13 amino acids long. The ends were cut back, 2 bases at V and 4 bases at J, with 7 bases in the middle. Per germline, CDR1 SGHTA and CDR2 FQGNSA. Full variable domain (outside the CDR3, taken from reference TRBV7-2 and TRBJ2-3): GAGVSQSPSNKVTEKGKDVELRCDPISGHTALYWYRQSLGQGLEFLIYFQGNSAPDKSGLPSDRFSAERTGGSVSTLTIQRTQQEDSAVYLCASSLISPDTQYFGPGTRLTVL.

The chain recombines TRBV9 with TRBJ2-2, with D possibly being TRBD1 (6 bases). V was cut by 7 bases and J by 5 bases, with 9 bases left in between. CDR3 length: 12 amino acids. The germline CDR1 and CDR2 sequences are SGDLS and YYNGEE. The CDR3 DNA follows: TGTGCCAGCGCCCAGGGGACCGGGGAGCTGTTTTTT. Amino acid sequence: CASAQGTGELFF.

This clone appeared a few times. CDR3: CASTPWPNYGYTF. In DNA form, the CDR3 reads TGTGCCAGCACTCCGTGGCCTAACTATGGCTACACCTTC. The genes are TRBV2 and TRBJ1-2; no clear D. The V gene's germline CDR1 is SNHLY and CDR2 FYNNEI. The length of the CDR3 is 13 residues. V was shortened by 7 bases and J by 0 bases, with 9 bases between the two germline ends.

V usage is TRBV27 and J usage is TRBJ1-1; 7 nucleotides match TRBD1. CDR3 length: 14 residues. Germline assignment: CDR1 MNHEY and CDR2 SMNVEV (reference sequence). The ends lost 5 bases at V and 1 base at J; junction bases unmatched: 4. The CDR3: CASSQQGGNTEAFF. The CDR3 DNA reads TGTGCCAGCAGTCAGCAGGGGGGGAACACTGAAGCTTTCTTT.